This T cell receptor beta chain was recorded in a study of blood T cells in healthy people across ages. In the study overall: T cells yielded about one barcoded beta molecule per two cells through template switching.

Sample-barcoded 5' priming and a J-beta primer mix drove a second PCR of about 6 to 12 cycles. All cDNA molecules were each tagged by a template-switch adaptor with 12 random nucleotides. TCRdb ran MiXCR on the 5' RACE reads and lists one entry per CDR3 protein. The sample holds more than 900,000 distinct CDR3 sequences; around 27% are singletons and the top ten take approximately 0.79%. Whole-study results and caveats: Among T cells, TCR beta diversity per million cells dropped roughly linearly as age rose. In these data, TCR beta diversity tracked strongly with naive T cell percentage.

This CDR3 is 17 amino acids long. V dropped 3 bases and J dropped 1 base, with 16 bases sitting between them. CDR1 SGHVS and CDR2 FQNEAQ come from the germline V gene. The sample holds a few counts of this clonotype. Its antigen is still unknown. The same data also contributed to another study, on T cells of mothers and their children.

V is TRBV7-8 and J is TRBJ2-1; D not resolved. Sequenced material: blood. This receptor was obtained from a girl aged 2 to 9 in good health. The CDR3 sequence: CASSFFSSGGSYNEQFF. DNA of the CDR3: TGTGCCAGCAGCTTTTTCTCTTCTGGCGGATCCTACAATGAGCAGTTCTTC. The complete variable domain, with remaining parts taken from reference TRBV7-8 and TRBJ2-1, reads GAGVSQSPRYKVAKRGQDVALRCDPISGHVSLFWYQQALGQGPEFLTYFQNEAQLDKSGLPSDRFFAERPEGSVSTLKIQRTQQEDSAVYLCASSFFSSGGSYNEQFFGPGTRLTVL.